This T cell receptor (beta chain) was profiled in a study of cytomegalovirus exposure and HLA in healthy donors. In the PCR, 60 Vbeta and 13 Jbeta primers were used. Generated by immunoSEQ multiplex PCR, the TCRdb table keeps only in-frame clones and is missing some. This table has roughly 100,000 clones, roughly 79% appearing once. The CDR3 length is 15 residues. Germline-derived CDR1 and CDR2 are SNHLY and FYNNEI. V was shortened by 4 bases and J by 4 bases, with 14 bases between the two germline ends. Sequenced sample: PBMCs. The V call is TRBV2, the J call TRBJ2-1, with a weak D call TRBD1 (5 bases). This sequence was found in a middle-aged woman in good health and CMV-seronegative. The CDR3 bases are TGTGCCAGCAGTGCAGGGCCTAAGATATACAATGAGCAGTTCTTC. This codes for CASSAGPKIYNEQFF.